The present T cell receptor beta chain was sequenced within a study of cytomegalovirus exposure and HLA in healthy donors (TCRdb year 2017). With regard to the full study: An earlier analysis of approximately 550 of the donors reported approximately 290 Gb of sequence data and 120 million or so unique TCR beta sequences from roughly 200 million T cells. An early release covering roughly 580 HLA-typed donors comprised about 290 gigabases of sequencing data and some 79 million unique TCR sequences. Of the approximately 400 genotyped donors, around 81% fell in the genetic ancestry cluster associated with self-reported Caucasian donors. The study aimed to test whether signatures of past pathogen exposure could be identified by cataloging public T cell receptors. The T cell repertoires of several hundred subjects were profiled by immunosequencing and related to cytomegalovirus serostatus. A separate validation cohort of roughly 110 different subjects was used in addition to the roughly 670-subject first cohort. The study combined high-throughput TCR immunosequencing, statistical association of individual TCRs with disease status, and machine learning to predict cytomegalovirus infection status. In a later analysis, previously published TCR beta repertoires from several hundred donors were re-analyzed and high-resolution HLA genotyping was added so that TCR occurrence patterns could be studied. Rather than using new phenotypic data, the later analysis identified candidate immune exposures from TCR beta sequences and from how often those sequences occurred across donors. To decide whether each TCR beta V gene segment behaved as functional or pseudogenic, an earlier analysis of some 580 of the donors relied on high-throughput TCR beta sequencing. Donor age, sex, ethnicity and CMV serostatus were collected together with the repertoire data. In a later genetic analysis, genome-wide SNP genotypes for about 65% of the roughly 700 donors were used, and that subset was treated as a discovery cohort. Every repertoire in the discovery cohort had been generated on one and the same sequencing platform. HLA typing included class I and class II loci at four-digit resolution. The number of donors typed differed by locus, with roughly 620-640 for A, B, C, DRB1 and DQB1, more than 500 for DQA1, about 610 for DPA1, and 400 to 490 for DPB1. Several DR-DQ haplotypes were handled as single units for association and clustering because linkage in the cohort was strong. Across 398 genotyped donors of the cohort, an average of approximately 220,000 unique TCR beta nucleotide sequences per donor were sequenced, and 15% to 20% of those sequences were non-productive. Broader findings and caveats from the paper: In a later analysis, most CMV-associated TCR beta chains were found to appear HLA-restricted, with HLA associations seemingly driven largely by CMV exposure. Most TCR sequences were seen in very few donors, while some public TCRs were found in many individuals. Over 15 rarely observed V segments, including chromosome 9 orphons, were excluded from the earlier analysis of approximately 500 of the donors because counts were too low. Immune exposure information for the cohort was limited to CMV serostatus. A further reported finding was that TCR beta sequences accurately predicted the HLA-A and HLA-B alleles for most subjects in the first cohort. This cohort had only TCR beta chains sequenced, and the lack of alpha or paired-chain data limited which features could be detected. In a later analysis, the rate of TCR association differed among HLA loci, with DRB1 alleles having the most associated TCRs and HLA-C alleles having the fewest. The sequencing pipeline was judged likely to have produced a cluster of highly shared sequence variants as a technical artifact. Linkage disequilibrium might explain the correlated functional status among segregating V segments, but an unknown experimental factor could not be ruled out. In a later analysis, HLA-associated TCR beta chains were found to be more clonally expanded and to have lower generation probabilities than equally common non-associated chains. A later genetic analysis reported fewer N-insertions in productive TCRs among donors in an Asian-associated ancestry cluster than the roughly 700-donor mean. A total of fewer than 200 TCR beta chains were listed by the study as associated with cytomegalovirus. When HLA alleles, especially DR and DQ, strongly co-occurred, attributing TCR associations to individual alleles was difficult. Several of the top co-occurrence clusters appeared to be linked to parvovirus B19, influenza, CMV and Epstein-Barr virus, according to a later analysis. In vitro tests confirmed that three of the cytomegalovirus-associated TCR beta chains recognize cytomegalovirus antigens. In an earlier analysis of around 600 of the donors, most TCR beta V segments were observed in productive rearrangements about 90% or about 30% of the time, broadly matching IMGT annotations. Because HLA typing was missing for some donors at each locus, association tests included only the typed subset. A later genetic analysis associated a missense DCLRE1C variant with V-gene and J-gene trimming of TCR beta chains, and an independent cohort replicated the association. Roughly uniform sequencing depth across donors was assumed in presence/absence analyses, although this assumption may not hold. Cytomegalovirus status was reported to be diagnosed by the classifier with high specificity and sensitivity in both the original and validation cohorts. The authors suggested that the approach could potentially be extended to other disease states and immunological phenotypes. Some IMGT-functional V segments, including TRBV6-2 and TRBV6-3, could not be distinguished by the 87-base-pair reads and were therefore excluded. Specific HLA alleles were associated with roughly 16,000 TCR beta sequences at a false discovery rate of 0.05 in a later analysis.

The cohort comprised around 700 healthy bone marrow donors. Cohort members were all nominally healthy when sampled, although unrecorded immune exposures were likely present. The donor tested CMV seronegative, placing the donor among the approximately 400 seronegative members of the cohort. A peripheral blood sample was collected from each donor, and TCR beta sequencing was performed on peripheral blood mononuclear cells. Genomic DNA was extracted from the blood cell samples with the Qiagen DNeasy Blood Extraction Kit. Based on the germline V gene (reference sequence), the CDR1 and CDR2 sequences are SEHNR and FQNEAQ. Counted from cysteine to phenylalanine, this CDR3 has 17 amino acids. CDR3 DNA only is kept here, 51 bases in frame from base 1. Receptor amplification or capture employed the immunoSEQ multiplex PCR assay. The multiplex PCR relied on a mix of 60 forward primers for TCR Vbeta segments and 13 reverse primers for TCR Jbeta segments. Amplification of the CDR3 region of rearranged TCR beta genes was performed with a multiplex PCR assay on genomic DNA. On the Illumina HiSeq System, the amplified TCR beta libraries were sequenced as 87-base-pair reads. As for how the authors treated the data: A later analysis counted about 80 million unique TCR beta chains across the 666 repertoires, and some 12 million of these chains were shared by at least two donors. To remove PCR and sequencing errors, raw reads were error-corrected and collapsed into unique sequences using a nearest-neighbor algorithm that merged closely related sequences. CDR3 sequences were aligned to IMGT reference sequences to assign V, D and J gene segments. Each retained sequence needed at least a six-nucleotide match to both a V gene segment and a J gene segment. A rearrangement was called productive if the CDR3 had no stop codons and remained in frame with V and J, and every other rearrangement was called non-productive. Following IMGT convention, CDR3 was defined as the stretch from the second conserved V-encoded cysteine up to the conserved J-encoded phenylalanine. The earlier analysis of approximately 590 of the donors excluded any sequence lacking an unambiguous match to a single V gene segment. In an earlier analysis of roughly 500 of the donors, V segments were called functional above 56.7% productive rearrangements and were called segregating when the between-donor standard deviation exceeded 5%. A statistical classification framework was built to diagnose cytomegalovirus status from the catalog of TCR beta chain sequences. A later analysis assigned V and J genes by comparing TCR nucleotide sequences with IMGT/GENE-DB human TR gene sequences. A later analysis assigned CDR3 sequences and most-parsimonious VDJ recombination scenarios with the TCRdist pipeline. A later analysis defined each TCR beta chain by its CDR3 amino acid sequence plus V-gene family, and excluded reads lacking a unique V-gene family. To address suspected cross-contamination and a sequencing artifact, a later analysis removed 450 to 700 highly shared, low-generation-probability nucleotide sequences. In a later analysis, a clonal expansion index for each public chain was calculated from normalized within-repertoire ranks of inferred template counts. In a later analysis, generation probabilities were computed using a VDJ recombination model fitted to out-of-frame rearrangements, and the results were checked against IGoR. Hypergeometric tests were used in a later analysis to score TCR-TCR, TCR-HLA and TCR-CMV co-occurrence, with a repertoire-size bias correction applied to the TCR pairs. To estimate false discovery rates, a later analysis permuted the HLA or CMV assignments 20 times. In a later analysis, co-occurring TCRs were grouped using DBSCAN, with TCRdist sequence similarity added in when clustering inside HLA-allele-positive subsets. Repertoires with fewer than 30,000 or more than 120,000 public chains were left out of co-occurrence clustering, as were roughly five repertoires with anomalous nucleotide sharing. TCRdb holds this immuneACCESS table with in-frame rearrangements only. Some clones are missing; in checked studies, unresolved V genes explain under half, and the rest has no known cause. For V, J and clone size, that table is used; D and trimming come from the DNA. Recorded for this sample are roughly 130,000 clones; roughly two thirds of them occurred a single time. The ten biggest clones cover over 1% of the sample.

Details on this clone: Its antigen is unknown. At one boundary the junction diverges from the germline segment, which might be a read error.

The chain was built from TRBV7-9 and TRBJ2-1; 7 bases in between match TRBD1. The sample comprised PBMCs. The origin of this receptor is a woman aged 40 to 50 in good health and CMV-seronegative. The DNA is as follows: TGTTCCAGCAGCTACAGGGACAGCTTGCTCTCCTACAATGAGCAGTTCTTC. Its translation reads: CSSSYRDSLLSYNEQFF.